Below, 16 T cell receptor beta chains from the same sample are listed, as sequenced in a study of cytomegalovirus exposure and HLA in healthy donors. PCR amplification relied on 60 Vbeta primers (plus 13 Jbeta primers). The assay was immunoSEQ multiplex PCR, and TCRdb's table has in-frame clones only and misses some. Of about 120,000 clones listed, 75% to 85% are singletons. Sequenced: PBMCs. The receptors were sampled from a woman aged 50 to 65 in good health and CMV-seropositive.

The chain joins TRBV7-2 to TRBJ2-3, with TRBD1 identical over 8 bases. With V trimmed by 1 base and J by 4 bases, 4 bases remained unmatched. The CDR3 is made up of 15 amino acids. From germline, CDR1 is SGHTA and CDR2 FQGNSA. The CDR3 nucleotides are TGTGCCAGCAGCTTAGACAGGGGGTCGGCAGATACGCAGTATTTT. Translation: CASSLDRGSADTQYF.

J is TRBJ1-5 and V is TRBV19; D may be TRBD1 (5 bases). CDR1 LNHDA and CDR2 SQIVND come from the germline V gene (reference sequence). This CDR3 has 16 amino acids. V was shortened by 7 bases and J by 2 bases, with 18 bases between the two germline ends. CDR3 loop: CASTTGVTVGNQPQHF. CDR3 nucleotide sequence: TGTGCCAGTACCACGGGGGTGACAGTGGGCAATCAGCCCCAGCATTTT.

This chain joins TRBV30 and TRBJ2-3, with 9 positions matching TRBD1. This CDR3 spans 12 amino acids. Germline assignment: CDR1 GTSNPN and CDR2 SVGIG (reference sequence). J was trimmed by 6 bases and V by 5 bases; bases with no gene match: 3. The chain's CDR3 is CAWGTGRDTQYF. The CDR3 DNA follows: TGTGCCTGGGGGACAGGGAGGGATACGCAGTATTTT.

V gene TRBV5-1 combines with J gene TRBJ2-2; 9 bases agree with TRBD2. V was clipped by 4 bases and J by 4 bases; unmatched bases: 11. From germline, CDR1 is SGHRS and CDR2 YFSETQ. CDR3 length: 17 residues. The CDR3 reads CASSPLGLAETTGELFF. CDR3 nucleotide sequence: TGCGCCAGCAGCCCCCTGGGACTAGCCGAAACCACCGGGGAGCTGTTTTTT.

The chain couples TRBV7-9 to TRBJ1-1, with 7 bases matching TRBD1. The ends lost 5 bases at V and 2 bases at J; junction bases unmatched: 5. CDR1 SEHNR and CDR2 FQNEAQ come from the germline V gene (reference sequence). The CDR3 contains 14 residues. The CDR3 sequence is CASSDGQANTEAFF. Written as DNA, the CDR3 is TGTGCCAGCAGCGATGGACAGGCCAACACTGAAGCTTTCTTT.

This clone appeared a few times. The chain links TRBV5-6 to TRBJ2-7; D remains ambiguous. V was trimmed by 1 base and J by 2 bases, leaving 7 bases between them. CDR3 length: 13 residues. Germline V gene data show CDR1 as SGHDT and CDR2 as YYEEEE. CDR3 protein: CASSLLKPYEQYF. DNA of the CDR3: TGTGCCAGCAGCTTGTTGAAGCCCTACGAGCAGTACTTC.

V is TRBV7-9 and J is TRBJ2-7; 10 positions match TRBD2. The CDR3 covers 14 residues. Germline assignment: CDR1 SEHNR and CDR2 FQNEAQ (reference sequence). J lost 4 bases, V lost 2 bases, and 2 bases had no gene match. The CDR3 is CASSLIAGGYEQYF. As DNA, the CDR3 is TGTGCCAGCAGCTTAATAGCGGGAGGATACGAGCAGTACTTC.

This clone has a handful of counts. CDR3 nucleotides: TGTGCCAGTAAGGTGACGAGGTCGTCCTATAATTCACCCCTCCACTTT. This encodes CASKVTRSSYNSPLHF. V gene TRBV19 combines with J gene TRBJ1-6; D is undetermined. Looked up from germline, CDR1 is LNHDA and CDR2 is SQIVND (reference sequence). The V gene lost 7 bases and the J gene lost 1 base, with 14 bases spanning the gap. CDR3 size: 16 residues.

The genes are TRBV10-3 and TRBJ2-7; D uncertain. This CDR3 has 13 residues. CDR1 is ENHRY and CDR2 is SYGVKD in the germline V gene. The V gene lost 8 bases and the J gene lost 1 base, with 12 bases spanning the gap. This chain's CDR3 is CAIGQTQSYEQYF. CDR3 DNA: TGTGCCATCGGGCAGACCCAATCCTACGAGCAGTACTTC.

This rearrangement joins TRBV10-1 to TRBJ2-7; 7 bases map to TRBD1. Germline V gene sequence: CDR1 WNHNN, CDR2 SYGVQD (reference sequence). The trim removed 6 bases at V and 6 bases at J, leaving 5 bases unmatched. The CDR3 totals 12 residues. The chain's CDR3 is CASRRTGVEQYF. CDR3 nucleotide sequence: TGCGCCAGCAGGCGTACAGGGGTCGAGCAGTACTTC.

The chain is built from TRBV14 and TRBJ2-1, with 8 positions matching TRBD1. CDR1 is SGHDN, CDR2 FVKESK, per germline. The CDR3 is 15 residues long. Trimming cost V 1 base and J 6 bases; bases outside gene matches: 5. CDR3 DNA: TGTGCCAGCAGCCAAGTGACAGGGGCCTTCAATGAGCAGTTCTTC. Translation gives CASSQVTGAFNEQFF. The variable domain in full, completed from reference TRBV14 and TRBJ2-1, reads EAGVTQFPSHSVIEKGQTVTLRCDPISGHDNLYWYRRVMGKEIKFLLHFVKESKQDESGMPNNRFLAERTGGTYSTLKVQPAELEDSGVYFCASSQVTGAFNEQFFGPGTRLTVL.

The chain has TRBV30 and TRBJ1-1; a possible D gene is TRBD1 (5 bases). The germline V gene has CDR1 GTSNPN and CDR2 SVGIG (reference sequence). The CDR3 is made up of 12 amino acids. Deletions cut 1 base from V and 6 bases from J, with 9 bases between. CDR3 sequence reads: CAWSEGFAEAFF. CDR3 nucleotides: TGTGCCTGGAGTGAGGGGTTCGCTGAAGCTTTCTTT.

The chain joins TRBV6-5 to TRBJ1-5; 9 bases fit TRBD1. This CDR3 is built from 13 residues. V was pared by 4 bases and J by 7 bases, with 2 bases of the junction left unmatched. Germline V gene sequence: CDR1 MNHEY, CDR2 SVGAGI. The CDR3 coding sequence is TGTGCCAGCAGTTGGGACAGGGACCAGCCCCAGCATTTT. The encoded protein is CASSWDRDQPQHF.

The rearrangement joins TRBV18 to TRBJ1-2; D ambiguous. This CDR3 contains 15 residues. The germline gives CDR1 KGHSH, CDR2 LQKENI. Trimming removed 5 bases from V and 8 bases from J, with 21 bases in between. CDR3 region: CASSSLNTAGRGYTF. The CDR3 DNA follows: TGTGCCAGCTCATCCTTAAACACGGCGGGGAGAGGCTACACCTTC.

The chain employs TRBV6-1 and TRBJ2-3; the match to TRBD1 covers 9 bases. Unmatched junction bases numbered 8, after V lost 4 bases and J lost 3 bases. Per germline, CDR1 MNHNS and CDR2 SASEGT. The CDR3 runs to 16 residues. CDR3 DNA: TGTGCCAGCAGTGGGTGGTTTGGACAGGGGACAGATACGCAGTATTTT. It is translated as CASSGWFGQGTDTQYF.

This rearrangement joins TRBV5-6 to TRBJ1-2; a weak D match, TRBD1 (6 bases). CDR3 length equals 13 residues. CDR1 and CDR2 (germline): SGHDT, YYEEEE. Trimming left V 4 bases short and J 4 bases short, with 11 bases between. Here the CDR3 DNA reads TGTGCCAGCAGCCACCGGACAGTCTATGGCTACACCTTC. This codes for CASSHRTVYGYTF.